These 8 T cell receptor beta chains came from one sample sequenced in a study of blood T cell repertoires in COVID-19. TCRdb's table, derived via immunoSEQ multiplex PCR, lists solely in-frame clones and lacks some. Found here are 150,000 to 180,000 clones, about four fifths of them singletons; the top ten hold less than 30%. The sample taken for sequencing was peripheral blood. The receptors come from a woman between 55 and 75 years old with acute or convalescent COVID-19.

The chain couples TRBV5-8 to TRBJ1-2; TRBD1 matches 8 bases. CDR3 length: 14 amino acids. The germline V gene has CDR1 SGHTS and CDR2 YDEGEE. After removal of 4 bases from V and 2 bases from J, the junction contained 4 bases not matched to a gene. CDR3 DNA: TGTGCCAGCAGCAGACAGGGGTTAAACTATGGCTACACCTTC. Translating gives CASSRQGLNYGYTF.

The CDR3 region has the DNA TGCGCCAGCAGCTCGGGACAGGGGGCTACTGAAGCTTTCTTT. Translated, it gives CASSSGQGATEAFF. The rearrangement links TRBV10-1 to TRBJ1-1; 12 bases agree with TRBD1. Germline CDR1 reads WNHNN; CDR2 reads SYGVQD (reference sequence). Losses at the gene ends were 6 bases for V and 5 bases for J; bases not matched to a gene: 4. There are 14 residues in the CDR3.

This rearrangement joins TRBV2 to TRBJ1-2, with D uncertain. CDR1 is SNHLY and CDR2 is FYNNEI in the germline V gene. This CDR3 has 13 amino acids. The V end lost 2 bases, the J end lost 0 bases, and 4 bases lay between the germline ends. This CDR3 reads CASSEFANYGYTF. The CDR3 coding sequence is TGTGCCAGCAGTGAATTCGCTAACTATGGCTACACCTTC.

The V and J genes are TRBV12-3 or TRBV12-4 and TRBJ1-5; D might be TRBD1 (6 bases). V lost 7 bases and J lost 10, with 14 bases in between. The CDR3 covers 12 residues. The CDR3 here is CASTTPGQPQHF. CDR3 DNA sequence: TGTGCCAGCACTACTCCGGGACAACCCCAGCATTTT.

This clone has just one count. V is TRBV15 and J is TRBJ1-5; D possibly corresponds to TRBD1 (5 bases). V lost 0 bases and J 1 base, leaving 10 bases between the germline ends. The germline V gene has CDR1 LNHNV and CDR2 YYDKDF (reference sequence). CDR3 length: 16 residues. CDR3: CATSRDGRESNQPQHF. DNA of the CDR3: TGTGCCACCAGCAGAGACGGCAGGGAAAGCAATCAGCCCCAGCATTTT.

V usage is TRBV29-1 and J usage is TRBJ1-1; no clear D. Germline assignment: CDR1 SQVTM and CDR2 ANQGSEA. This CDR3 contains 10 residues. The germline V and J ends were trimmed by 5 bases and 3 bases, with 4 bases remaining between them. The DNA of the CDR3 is TGCAGCGTTTTAGACACTGAAGCTTTCTTT. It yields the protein CSVLDTEAFF.

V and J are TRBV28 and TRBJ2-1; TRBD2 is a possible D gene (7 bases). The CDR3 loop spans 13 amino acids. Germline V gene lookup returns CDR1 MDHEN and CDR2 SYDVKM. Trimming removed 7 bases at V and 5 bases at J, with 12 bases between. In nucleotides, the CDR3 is TGTGCCAGCAACACGGGGGGCGACAATGAGCAGTTCTTC. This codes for CASNTGGDNEQFF.

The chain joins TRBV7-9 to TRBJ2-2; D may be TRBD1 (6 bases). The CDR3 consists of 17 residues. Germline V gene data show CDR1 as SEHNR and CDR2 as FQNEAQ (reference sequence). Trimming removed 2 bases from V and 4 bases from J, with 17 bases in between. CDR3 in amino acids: CASSLILQGTLTGELFF. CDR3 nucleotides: TGTGCCAGCAGCTTAATACTCCAGGGGACCCTCACCGGGGAGCTGTTTTTT.